This passage covers 3 T cell receptor beta chains from one sample sequenced in a study of blood T cells in healthy people across ages. Sample-barcoded 5' priming and a J-beta primer mix drove a second PCR of about 6 to 12 cycles. Each CDR3 protein gets one entry after TCRdb re-called the 5' RACE reads with MiXCR. The sample records about 830,000 distinct CDR3 sequences, approximately 67% being singletons. The sequencing input was blood. These receptors were obtained from a man in his thirties or forties in good health.

The chain combines TRBV6-2 or TRBV6-3 with TRBJ2-5; 11 bases match TRBD2. The germline V gene has CDR1 MNHEY and CDR2 SVGEGT. Trimming cost V 5 bases and J 3 bases; bases outside gene matches: 5. This CDR3 is 15 amino acids long. The CDR3 coding sequence is TGTGCCAGCAGTGGACCGGGACTAGCGGAAGAGACCCAGTACTTC. Encoded protein: CASSGPGLAEETQYF.

The chain links TRBV6-5 to TRBJ2-1; 13 nucleotides agree with TRBD2. The V gene end was trimmed by 2 bases and the J gene end by 10 bases; junction bases not matched to a gene: 8. The CDR3 runs 16 residues. Germline V gene data show CDR1 as MNHEY and CDR2 as SVGAGI. Here the CDR3 reads CASSYPGTSGAEEQFF. CDR3 bases: TGTGCCAGCAGTTACCCCGGGACTAGCGGGGCAGAGGAGCAGTTCTTC.

This clonotype showed up just a few times. This chain links TRBV12-3 or TRBV12-4 with TRBJ2-1; the D call may be TRBD1 or TRBD2 (5 bases each). There are 15 residues in the CDR3. V lost 3 bases to trimming and J lost 3 bases, with 12 bases between them. CDR3 in amino acids: CASSFGTVDYNEQFF. The CDR3 DNA reads TGTGCCAGCAGTTTCGGGACGGTTGACTACAATGAGCAGTTCTTC.